Presented here are 16 T cell receptor beta chains from one specimen sequenced in a study of T cell repertoires in cytomegalovirus infection. Via MiXCR, TCRdb re-called the reads, giving one row per CDR3 protein. The sample carries about 20,000 distinct CDR3 sequences, around 40% recorded once. Which antigens these TCRs recognize remains unknown. The material sequenced was CD8+ T cells from cultured PBMCs, taken from culture after CMV antigen stimulation. These receptors were collected from a human donor in good health (CMV status not recorded). Some clones in this sample may be carry-over from other donors' samples.

The J gene is TRBJ1-2, the V gene TRBV12-3 or TRBV12-4; 9 nucleotides line up with TRBD1. V shed 0 bases, J shed 4 bases, and the junction held 6 bases outside the gene matches. The CDR3 totals 16 residues. Written as DNA, the CDR3 is TGTGCCAGCAGTTTAGCCCCCGGGACAGGGCGCTATGGCTACACCTTC. Its protein product is CASSLAPGTGRYGYTF.

This chain uses TRBV28 with TRBJ2-7; 7 nucleotides line up with TRBD1. CDR1 and CDR2 from the germline V gene are MDHEN and SYDVKM. V lost 5 bases and J lost 1; bases outside the gene matches: 8. The CDR3 extends over 15 amino acids. CDR3 residues: CASSPRQGVSYEQYF. As DNA, the CDR3 is TGTGCCAGCAGTCCACGACAGGGAGTGTCCTACGAGCAGTACTTC. Full variable domain (rest looked up from reference TRBV28 and TRBJ2-7): DVKVTQSSRYLVKRTGEKVFLECVQDMDHENMFWYRQDPGLGLRLIYFSYDVKMKEKGDIPEGYSVSREKKERFSLILESASTNQTSMYLCASSPRQGVSYEQYFGPGTRLTVT.

The chain links TRBV20-1 to TRBJ1-6; D might be TRBD1 (5 bases). Trimming pared 5 bases from V and 5 bases from J, leaving 19 bases between. CDR3 length equals 16 residues. CDR1 DFQATT and CDR2 SNEGSKA come from the germline V gene (reference sequence). The chain's CDR3 is CSAGVGGPKDNSPLHF. CDR3 bases: TGCAGTGCTGGGGTGGGGGGTCCGAAAGATAATTCACCCCTCCACTTT.

Turning to this clonotype: The junction and the germline gene differ at one end; a read error may be behind it. V usage is TRBV6-1 and J usage is TRBJ1-2; possible D gene TRBD1, 6 bases. The CDR3 extends over 14 amino acids. The germline gives CDR1 MNHNS, CDR2 SASEGT. The CDR3 region is CASSDWTANYDYTF. Written as DNA, the CDR3 is TGTGCCAGCAGTGATTGGACAGCTAACTATGACTACACCTTC.

V is TRBV4-1 and J is TRBJ1-1; D is unclear. The V gene lost 3 bases and the J gene lost 6 bases, with 23 bases spanning the gap. The V gene's germline CDR1 is MGHRA and CDR2 YSYEKL. The CDR3 extends over 17 amino acids. This CDR3 reads CASSHPNLGGGSPEAFF. The CDR3, as DNA: TGCGCCAGCAGCCACCCCAATCTGGGAGGAGGGTCTCCTGAAGCTTTCTTT.

The chain carries TRBV6-5 and TRBJ1-5; D gene uncertain. CDR3 length equals 15 residues. In germline, CDR1 is MNHEY, CDR2 SVGAGI. Trimming pared 4 bases from V and 2 bases from J, leaving 12 bases between. The chain's CDR3 is CASSSLGGGNQPQHF. The CDR3 DNA reads TGTGCCAGCAGTTCCCTCGGAGGCGGCAATCAGCCCCAGCATTTT.

The J gene is TRBJ2-1, the V gene TRBV20-1; the D gene is possibly TRBD2 (7 bases). V lost 6 bases, J lost 6 bases, and 15 bases lay in between. Germline-derived CDR1 and CDR2 are DFQATT and SNEGSKA (reference sequence). This CDR3 comprises 13 residues. This CDR3 is CSAEGGPLNEQFF. CDR3 DNA: TGCAGTGCCGAGGGGGGGCCCCTCAATGAGCAGTTCTTC.

This clonotype occurred a few times. The V and J genes are TRBV7-9 and TRBJ2-1; a possible D gene is TRBD2 (5 bases). The CDR3 spans 15 residues. The V end lost 0 bases, the J end lost 1 base, and 7 bases lay between the germline ends. Germline CDR1 reads SEHNR; CDR2 reads FQNEAQ (reference sequence). The CDR3 DNA is TGTGCCAGCAGCTTAGCGGGAGTATCCTACAATGAGCAGTTCTTC. Translating it yields CASSLAGVSYNEQFF.

The gene calls are TRBV7-9 and TRBJ2-1; D is undetermined. CDR3 length: 11 residues. Deletions cut 2 bases from V and 8 bases from J, with 4 bases between. Per germline, CDR1 SEHNR and CDR2 FQNEAQ (reference sequence). The CDR3 is CASSLTDEQFF. CDR3 coding DNA: TGTGCCAGCAGCTTAACGGATGAGCAGTTCTTC.

V usage is TRBV20-1 and J usage is TRBJ1-3; 7 nucleotides align to TRBD1. The J segment lost 2 bases and the V segment lost 6 bases, leaving 7 bases of the junction unmatched. The CDR3 runs to 14 residues. Per the germline V gene, CDR1 is DFQATT and CDR2 is SNEGSKA (reference sequence). CDR3 region: CSAPGGVTGNTIYF. CDR3 in DNA: TGCAGTGCGCCAGGGGGGGTGACTGGAAACACCATATATTTT.

A few counts support this clonotype. The chain has TRBV7-6 and TRBJ1-4, with D perhaps TRBD1 (6 bases). V dropped 5 bases and J dropped 11 bases, with 15 bases sitting between them. Germline values: CDR1 SGHVS, CDR2 FNYEAQ. CDR3 length: 13 amino acids. The CDR3 region has the DNA TGTGCCAGCAGCCCCAGGACAGTTTTGAAACTGTTTTTT. This codes for CASSPRTVLKLFF.

This clonotype was picked up a small number of times. The chain couples TRBV2 to TRBJ2-7; no reliable D call. Germline-derived CDR1 and CDR2 are SNHLY and FYNNEI. This CDR3 is built from 12 residues. Between the trimmed V and J ends, which lost 2 bases and 2 bases, there was a span of 4 bases. For the CDR3, the DNA is TGTGCCAGCAGTGAAAGAACCTACGAGCAGTACTTC. Translation gives CASSERTYEQYF.

This clonotype turned up a few times. The chain links TRBV11-3 to TRBJ1-1, with 9 bases lining up with TRBD1. In germline, CDR1 is SGHNT, CDR2 YENEEA. V shed 5 bases and J 7 bases; nucleotides not matched to a gene: 14. CDR3 size: 16 residues. This chain's CDR3 is CASSLEGTGPTVEAFF. Written as DNA, the CDR3 is TGTGCCAGCAGCCTCGAAGGGACAGGGCCCACGGTTGAAGCTTTCTTT.

V gene TRBV12-3 or TRBV12-4 combines with J gene TRBJ1-4, with 10 nucleotides matching TRBD1. The CDR3 consists of 15 residues. The V and J ends lost 5 bases and 7 bases, in that order; junction bases with no gene match: 7. The CDR3 region has the DNA TGTGCCAGCAGTCCGACAGGGGGCGACGGTGAAAAACTGTTTTTT. Encoded protein: CASSPTGGDGEKLFF.

This clonotype was detected ten times or more. The chain couples TRBV7-8 to TRBJ1-1; D gene uncertain. The V end was cut by 5 bases, the J end by 0 bases, with 7 bases between. This CDR3 has 13 residues. Germline V gives CDR1 SGHVS, CDR2 FQNEAQ. This CDR3 is CASSPEMNTEAFF. CDR3 sequence (DNA): TGTGCCAGCAGCCCCGAGATGAACACTGAAGCTTTCTTT.

This clonotype was counted between two and nine times. The chain uses TRBV25-1 and TRBJ1-2, with TRBD1 matching 9 bases. The germline gives CDR1 MGHDK, CDR2 SYGVNS. This CDR3 region has 14 residues. V lost 6 bases, J lost 8 bases, and 10 bases stayed unmatched. The CDR3 protein is CASRSDRDRVGYTF. CDR3 sequence (DNA): TGTGCCAGCAGGTCCGACCGGGACAGGGTCGGCTACACCTTC.